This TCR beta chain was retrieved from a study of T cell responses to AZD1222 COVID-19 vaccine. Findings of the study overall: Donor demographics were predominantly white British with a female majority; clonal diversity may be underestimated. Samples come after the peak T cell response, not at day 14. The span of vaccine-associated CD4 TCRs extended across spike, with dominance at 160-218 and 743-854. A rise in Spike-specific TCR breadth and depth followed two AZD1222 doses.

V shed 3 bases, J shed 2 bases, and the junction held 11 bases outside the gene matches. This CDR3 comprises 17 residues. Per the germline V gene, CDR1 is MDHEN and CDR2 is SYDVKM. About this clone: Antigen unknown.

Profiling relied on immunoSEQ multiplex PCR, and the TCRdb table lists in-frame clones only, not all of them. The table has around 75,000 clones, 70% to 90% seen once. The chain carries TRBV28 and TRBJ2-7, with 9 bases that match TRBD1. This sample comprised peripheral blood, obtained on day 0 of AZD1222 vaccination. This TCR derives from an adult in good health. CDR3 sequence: CASSFPRPGTGTYEQYF. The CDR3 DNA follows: TGTGCCAGCAGTTTCCCCCGGCCCGGGACAGGGACCTACGAGCAGTACTTC.